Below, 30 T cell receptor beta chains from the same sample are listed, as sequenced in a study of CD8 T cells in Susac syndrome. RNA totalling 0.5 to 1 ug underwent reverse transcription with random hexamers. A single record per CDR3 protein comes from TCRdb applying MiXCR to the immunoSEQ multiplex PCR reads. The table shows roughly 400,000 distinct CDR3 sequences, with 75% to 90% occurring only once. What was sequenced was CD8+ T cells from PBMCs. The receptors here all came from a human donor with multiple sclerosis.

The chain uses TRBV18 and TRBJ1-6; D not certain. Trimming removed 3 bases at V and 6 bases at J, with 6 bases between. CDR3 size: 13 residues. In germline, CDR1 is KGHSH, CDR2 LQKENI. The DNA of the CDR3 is TGTGCCAGCTCACCTCTTTTTAATTCACCCCTCCACTTT. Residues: CASSPLFNSPLHF.

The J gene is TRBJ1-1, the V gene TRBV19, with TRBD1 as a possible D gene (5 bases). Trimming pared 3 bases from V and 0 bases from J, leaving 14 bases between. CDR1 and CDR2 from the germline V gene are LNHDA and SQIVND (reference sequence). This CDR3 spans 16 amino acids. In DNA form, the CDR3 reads TGTGCCAGTAGTATCCTAAATCAGGGTCTGAACACTGAAGCTTTCTTT. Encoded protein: CASSILNQGLNTEAFF.

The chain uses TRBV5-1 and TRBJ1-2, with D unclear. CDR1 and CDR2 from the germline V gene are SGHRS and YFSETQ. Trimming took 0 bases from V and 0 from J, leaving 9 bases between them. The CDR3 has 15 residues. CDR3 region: CASSLGADSNYGYTF. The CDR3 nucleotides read TGCGCCAGCAGCTTGGGCGCGGACTCTAACTATGGCTACACCTTC.

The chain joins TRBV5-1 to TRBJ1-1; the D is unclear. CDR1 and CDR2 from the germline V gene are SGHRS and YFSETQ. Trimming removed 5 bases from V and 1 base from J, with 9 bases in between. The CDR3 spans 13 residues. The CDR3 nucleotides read TGCGCCAGCAGTGCAGACTGGAACACTGAAGCTTTCTTT. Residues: CASSADWNTEAFF. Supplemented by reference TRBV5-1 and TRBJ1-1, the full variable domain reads KAGVTQTPRYLIKTRGQQVTLSCSPISGHRSVSWYQQTPGQGLQFLFEYFSETQRNKGNFPGRFSGRQFSNSRSEMNVSTLELGDSALYLCASSADWNTEAFFGQGTRLTVV.

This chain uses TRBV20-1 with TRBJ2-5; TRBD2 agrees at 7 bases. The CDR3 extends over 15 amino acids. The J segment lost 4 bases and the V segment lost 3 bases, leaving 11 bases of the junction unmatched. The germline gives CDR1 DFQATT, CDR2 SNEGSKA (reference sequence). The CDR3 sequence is CSARGLTSGVETQYF. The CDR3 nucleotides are TGCAGTGCTAGGGGCTTGACCAGCGGGGTAGAGACCCAGTACTTC.

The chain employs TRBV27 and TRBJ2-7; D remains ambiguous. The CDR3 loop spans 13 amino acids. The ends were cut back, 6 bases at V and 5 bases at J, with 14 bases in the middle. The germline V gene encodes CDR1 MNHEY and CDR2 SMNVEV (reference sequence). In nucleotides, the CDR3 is TGTGCCAGCAGCCTAGGGCAGCTCGACGAGCAGTACTTC. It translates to CASSLGQLDEQYF.

The CDR3 protein is CASSVAGGGYNEQFF. In nucleotides, the CDR3 is TGTGCCAGCAGCGTAGCGGGAGGCGGATACAATGAGCAGTTCTTC. V usage is TRBV9 and J usage is TRBJ2-1; 7 bases line up with TRBD2. This CDR3 is 15 amino acids long. The germline CDR1 and CDR2 sequences are SGDLS and YYNGEE. Trimming cost V 0 bases and J 4 bases; bases outside gene matches: 4.

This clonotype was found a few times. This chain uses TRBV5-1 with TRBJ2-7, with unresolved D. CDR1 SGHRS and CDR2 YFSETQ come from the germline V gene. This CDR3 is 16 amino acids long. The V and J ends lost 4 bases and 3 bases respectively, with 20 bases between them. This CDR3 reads CASSPTLDPIVYEQYF. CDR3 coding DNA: TGCGCCAGCAGCCCGACTTTGGACCCGATTGTCTACGAGCAGTACTTC.

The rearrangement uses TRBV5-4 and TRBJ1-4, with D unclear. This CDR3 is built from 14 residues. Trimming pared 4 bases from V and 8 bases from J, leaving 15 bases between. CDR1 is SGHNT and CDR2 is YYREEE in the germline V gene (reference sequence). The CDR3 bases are TGTGCCAGCAGCACACCCTTGTATCCGGAAAAACTGTTTTTT. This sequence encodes CASSTPLYPEKLFF.

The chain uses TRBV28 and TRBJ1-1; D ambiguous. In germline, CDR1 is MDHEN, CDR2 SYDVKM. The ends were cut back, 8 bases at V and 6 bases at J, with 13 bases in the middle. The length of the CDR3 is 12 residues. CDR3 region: CASRGEGSEAFF. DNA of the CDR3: TGTGCCAGCCGTGGGGAGGGCTCTGAAGCTTTCTTT.

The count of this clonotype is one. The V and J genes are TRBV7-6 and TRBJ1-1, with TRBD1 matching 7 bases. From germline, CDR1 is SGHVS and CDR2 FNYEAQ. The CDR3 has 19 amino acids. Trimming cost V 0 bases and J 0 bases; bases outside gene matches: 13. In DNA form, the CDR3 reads TGTGCCAGCAGCTTAGCGCTGGACAGGCTACCGACCTTGAACACTGAAGCTTTCTTT. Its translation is CASSLALDRLPTLNTEAFF.

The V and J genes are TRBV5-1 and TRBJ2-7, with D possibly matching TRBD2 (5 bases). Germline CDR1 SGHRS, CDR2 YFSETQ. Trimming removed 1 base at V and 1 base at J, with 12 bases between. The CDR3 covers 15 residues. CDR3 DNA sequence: TGCGCCAGCAGCTTGCACTTTTCGGGGTCCTACGAGCAGTACTTC. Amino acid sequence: CASSLHFSGSYEQYF.

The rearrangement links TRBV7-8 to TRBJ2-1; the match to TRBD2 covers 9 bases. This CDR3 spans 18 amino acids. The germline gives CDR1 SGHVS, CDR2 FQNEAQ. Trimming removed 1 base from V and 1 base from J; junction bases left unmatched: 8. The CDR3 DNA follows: TGTGCCAGCAGCTTAGATGAGGCTAGCGGGATGTCCTACAATGAGCAGTTCTTC. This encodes CASSLDEASGMSYNEQFF. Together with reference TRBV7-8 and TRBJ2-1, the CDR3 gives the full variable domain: GAGVSQSPRYKVAKRGQDVALRCDPISGHVSLFWYQQALGQGPEFLTYFQNEAQLDKSGLPSDRFFAERPEGSVSTLKIQRTQQEDSAVYLCASSLDEASGMSYNEQFFGPGTRLTVL.

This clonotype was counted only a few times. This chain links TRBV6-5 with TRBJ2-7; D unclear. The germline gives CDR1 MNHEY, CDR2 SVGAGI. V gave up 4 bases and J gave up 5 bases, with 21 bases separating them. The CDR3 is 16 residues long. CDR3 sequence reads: CASSSSDASLGHEQYF. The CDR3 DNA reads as TGTGCCAGCAGTTCCTCTGATGCCTCCTTGGGTCACGAGCAGTACTTC.

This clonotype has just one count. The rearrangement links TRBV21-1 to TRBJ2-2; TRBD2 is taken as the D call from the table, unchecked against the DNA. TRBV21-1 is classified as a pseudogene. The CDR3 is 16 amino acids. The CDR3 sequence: CASSELAGGNTGELFF. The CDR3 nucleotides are TGTGCCAGCAGCGAACTAGCGGGGGGGAACACCGGGGAGCTGTTTTTT.

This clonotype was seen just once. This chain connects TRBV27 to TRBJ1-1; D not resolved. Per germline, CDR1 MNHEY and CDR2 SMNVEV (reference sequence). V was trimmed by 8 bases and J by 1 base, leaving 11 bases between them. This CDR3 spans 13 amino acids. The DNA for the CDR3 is TGTGCCAGCGGATCGACTGAGAACACTGAAGCTTTCTTT. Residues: CASGSTENTEAFF.

CDR3 sequence reads: CAIKGLAGGPAHEQYF. The CDR3 DNA sequence: TGTGCCATTAAAGGGCTAGCGGGAGGGCCTGCACACGAGCAGTACTTC. The chain carries TRBV10-3 and TRBJ2-7; TRBD2 aligns across 12 bases. V dropped 9 bases and J dropped 5; count of bases not matched to a gene: 14. The CDR3 covers 16 residues. Germline CDR1 is ENHRY and CDR2 is SYGVKD.

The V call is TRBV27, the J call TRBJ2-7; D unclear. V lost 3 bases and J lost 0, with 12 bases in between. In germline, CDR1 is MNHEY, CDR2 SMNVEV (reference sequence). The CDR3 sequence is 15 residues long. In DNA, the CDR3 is TGTGCCAGCAGTTTTGGCCCTCCAAGCTCCTACGAGCAGTACTTC. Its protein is CASSFGPPSSYEQYF.

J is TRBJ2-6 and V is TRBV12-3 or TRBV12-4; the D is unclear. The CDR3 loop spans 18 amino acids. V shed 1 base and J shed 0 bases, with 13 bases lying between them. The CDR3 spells CASSLELDPSSGANVLTF. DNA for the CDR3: TGTGCCAGCAGTTTAGAACTCGATCCCTCCTCTGGGGCCAACGTCCTGACTTTC.

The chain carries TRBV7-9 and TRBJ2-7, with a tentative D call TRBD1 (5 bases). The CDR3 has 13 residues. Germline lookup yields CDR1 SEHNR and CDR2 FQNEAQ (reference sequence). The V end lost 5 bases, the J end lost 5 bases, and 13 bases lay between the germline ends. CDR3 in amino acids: CASSARQGNEQYF. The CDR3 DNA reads TGTGCCAGCAGCGCCAGGCAGGGAAACGAGCAGTACTTC.

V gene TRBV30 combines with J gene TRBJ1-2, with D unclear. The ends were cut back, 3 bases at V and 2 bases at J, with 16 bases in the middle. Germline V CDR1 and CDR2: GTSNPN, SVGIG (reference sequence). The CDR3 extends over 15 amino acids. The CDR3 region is CAWSDPGRRNYGYTF. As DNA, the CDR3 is TGTGCCTGGAGCGATCCCGGACGGAGGAACTATGGCTACACCTTC. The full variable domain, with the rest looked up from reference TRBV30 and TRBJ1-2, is SQTIHQWPATLVQPVGSPLSLECTVEGTSNPNLYWYRQAAGRGLQLLFYSVGIGQISSEVPQNLSASRPQDRQFILSSKKLLLSDSGFYLCAWSDPGRRNYGYTFGSGTRLTVV.

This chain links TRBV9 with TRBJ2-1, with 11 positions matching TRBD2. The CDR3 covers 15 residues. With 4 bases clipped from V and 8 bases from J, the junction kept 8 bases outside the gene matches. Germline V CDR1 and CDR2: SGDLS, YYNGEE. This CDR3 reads CASSQGTSGGDEQFF. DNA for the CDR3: TGTGCCAGCAGCCAAGGGACTAGCGGAGGGGATGAGCAGTTCTTC.

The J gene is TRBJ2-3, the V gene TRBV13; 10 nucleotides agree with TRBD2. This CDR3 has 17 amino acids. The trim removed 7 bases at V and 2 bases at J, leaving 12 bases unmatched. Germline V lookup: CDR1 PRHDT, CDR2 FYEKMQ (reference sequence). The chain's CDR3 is CASTNGAGGSPTDTQYF. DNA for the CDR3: TGTGCCAGCACCAACGGAGCGGGGGGGAGCCCCACAGATACGCAGTATTTT.

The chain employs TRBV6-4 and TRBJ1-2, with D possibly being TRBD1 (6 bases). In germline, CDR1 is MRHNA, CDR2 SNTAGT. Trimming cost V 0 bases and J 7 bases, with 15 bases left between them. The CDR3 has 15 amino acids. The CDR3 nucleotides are TGTGCCAGCAGTGACTCAGTCTGGGGGACAACTGGCTACACCTTC. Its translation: CASSDSVWGTTGYTF.

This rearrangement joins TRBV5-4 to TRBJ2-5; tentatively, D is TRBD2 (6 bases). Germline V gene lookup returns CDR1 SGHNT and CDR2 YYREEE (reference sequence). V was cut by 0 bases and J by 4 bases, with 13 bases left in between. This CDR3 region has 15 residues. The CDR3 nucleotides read TGTGCCAGCAGCTTGGAGGAGGGTTTGGGAGAGACCCAGTACTTC. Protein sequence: CASSLEEGLGETQYF.

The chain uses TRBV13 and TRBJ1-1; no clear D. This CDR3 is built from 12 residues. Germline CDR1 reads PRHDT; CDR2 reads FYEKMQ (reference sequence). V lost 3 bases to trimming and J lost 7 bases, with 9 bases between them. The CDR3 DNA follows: TGTGCCAGCAGCTTTATCACGGGTGAAGCTTTCTTT. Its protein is CASSFITGEAFF. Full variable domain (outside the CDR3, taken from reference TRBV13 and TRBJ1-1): AAGVIQSPRHLIKEKRETATLKCYPIPRHDTVYWYQQGPGQDPQFLISFYEKMQSDKGSIPDRFSAQQFSDYHSELNMSSLELGDSALYFCASSFITGEAFFGQGTRLTVV.

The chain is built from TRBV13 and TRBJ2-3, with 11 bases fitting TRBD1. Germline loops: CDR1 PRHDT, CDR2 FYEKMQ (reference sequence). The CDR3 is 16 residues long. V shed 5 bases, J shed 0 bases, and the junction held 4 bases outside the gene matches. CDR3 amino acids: CASSPRDRGSTDTQYF. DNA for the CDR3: TGTGCCAGCAGCCCCCGGGACAGGGGGAGCACAGATACGCAGTATTTT.

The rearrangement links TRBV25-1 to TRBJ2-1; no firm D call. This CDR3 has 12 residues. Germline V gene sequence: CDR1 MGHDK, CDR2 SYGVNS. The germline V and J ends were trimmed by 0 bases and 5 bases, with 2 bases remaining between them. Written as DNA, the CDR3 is TGTGCCAGCAGTGAATATAACAATGAGCAGTTCTTC. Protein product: CASSEYNNEQFF. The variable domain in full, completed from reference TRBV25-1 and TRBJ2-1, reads EADIYQTPRYLVIGTGKKITLECSQTMGHDKMYWYQQDPGMELHLIHYSYGVNSTEKGDLSSESTVSRIRTEHFPLTLESARPSHTSQYLCASSEYNNEQFFGPGTRLTVL.

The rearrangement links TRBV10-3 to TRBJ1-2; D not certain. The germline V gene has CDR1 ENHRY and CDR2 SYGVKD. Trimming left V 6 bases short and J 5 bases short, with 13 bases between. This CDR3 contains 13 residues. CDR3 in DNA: TGTGCCATCAGGGAGGAAACGGAGTATGGCTACACCTTC. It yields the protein CAIREETEYGYTF.

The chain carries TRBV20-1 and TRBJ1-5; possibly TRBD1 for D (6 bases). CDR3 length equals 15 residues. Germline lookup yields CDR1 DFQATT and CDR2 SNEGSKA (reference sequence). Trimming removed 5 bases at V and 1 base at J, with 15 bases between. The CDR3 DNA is TGCAGTGCTTGGGACATGAATCTCAGCAATCAGCCCCAGCATTTT. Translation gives CSAWDMNLSNQPQHF.